What follows are 21 T cell receptor beta chains derived from one specimen sequenced in a study of blood T cell repertoires in COVID-19. The assay was immunoSEQ multiplex PCR, and TCRdb's table has in-frame clones only and misses some. The data show about 320,000 clones, with roughly nine tenths seen just once and less than 6% held by the top ten. The sequencing sample was made of PBMCs or T cells enriched from blood (not recorded which). The receptors here all came from a woman in her twenties or thirties who had recovered from COVID-19.

The V gene is TRBV9, the J gene TRBJ1-4; the match to TRBD1 covers 8 bases. Germline V gene lookup returns CDR1 SGDLS and CDR2 YYNGEE. The CDR3 is 16 residues long. The V and J ends lost 3 bases and 1 base, in that order; junction bases with no gene match: 5. CDR3 sequence (DNA): TGTGCCAGCAGCGCGGGGGACAGGCGAACTAATGAAAAACTGTTTTTT. Protein: CASSAGDRRTNEKLFF.

CDR3 in DNA: TGTGCCAGTAGCTTTCCGGGGGGGTCGAACACTGAAGCTTTCTTT. Protein product: CASSFPGGSNTEAFF. The gene calls are TRBV19 and TRBJ1-1, with a possible D match to TRBD1 (5 bases). Germline CDR1 and CDR2: LNHDA and SQIVND (reference sequence). The CDR3 runs 15 residues. Trimming shortened V by 6 bases and J by 1 base, and 15 bases separated the two germline ends.

A note on this clone: This sample also contains other DNA sequences that code for the same CDR3. The gene calls are TRBV6-5 and TRBJ1-5, with D maybe TRBD1 (5 bases). With 5 bases removed from V and 4 bases from J, the gap between germline ends came to 12 bases. This CDR3 has 14 residues. The V gene's germline CDR1 is MNHEY and CDR2 SVGAGI. Here the CDR3 reads CASSPQGGNQPQHF. DNA of the CDR3: TGTGCCAGCAGTCCCCAGGGTGGTAATCAGCCCCAGCATTTT.

J is TRBJ1-5 and V is TRBV30; D remains unclear. Per germline, CDR1 GTSNPN and CDR2 SVGIG (reference sequence). The CDR3 spans 14 residues. Between the trimmed V and J ends, which lost 2 bases and 5 bases, there was a span of 13 bases. The CDR3 DNA sequence: TGTGCCTGGAGTTCGGGGAGTACGGATCAGCCCCAGCATTTT. Amino acid sequence: CAWSSGSTDQPQHF.

The chain links TRBV6-5 to TRBJ2-6, with 7 nucleotides matching TRBD1. Trimming at V came to 6 bases and at J to 3 bases, leaving 5 bases not matched to a gene. The CDR3 spans 15 residues. Per germline, CDR1 MNHEY and CDR2 SVGAGI. CDR3 bases: TGTGCCAGCAGACCCGACAGGGTTGGGGCCAACGTCCTGACTTTC. This translates into CASRPDRVGANVLTF.

The chain recombines TRBV5-1 with TRBJ1-6, with a tentative D call TRBD1 (5 bases). Trimming took off 4 bases at V and 7 bases at J, with 15 bases between the two ends. CDR1 is SGHRS, CDR2 YFSETQ, per germline. The CDR3 has 15 residues. Here the CDR3 reads CASSLGRGENSPLHF. The CDR3 DNA reads as TGCGCCAGCAGCCTAGGGCGGGGGGAAAATTCACCCCTCCACTTT. Full variable domain (missing parts from reference TRBV5-1 and TRBJ1-6): KAGVTQTPRYLIKTRGQQVTLSCSPISGHRSVSWYQQTPGQGLQFLFEYFSETQRNKGNFPGRFSGRQFSNSRSEMNVSTLELGDSALYLCASSLGRGENSPLHFGNGTRLTVT.

The DNA for the CDR3 is TGTGCCAGCAGTTTAGGGGGAGTGTCACCCCTCCACTTT. It codes for CASSLGGVSPLHF. V usage is TRBV12-3 or TRBV12-4 and J usage is TRBJ1-6; D call uncertain. Trimming left V 1 base short and J 10 bases short, with 8 bases between. This CDR3 has 13 residues.

Concerning this clone itself: At the DNA level, this CDR3 is encoded by other sequences in the same sample as well. The chain joins TRBV6-6 to TRBJ1-2; 7 nucleotides match TRBD1. Unmatched junction bases numbered 4, after V lost 0 bases and J lost 3 bases. Per the germline V gene, CDR1 is MNHNY and CDR2 is SVGAGI (reference sequence). The CDR3 runs to 15 residues. The CDR3 loop reads CASSYSAGGDYGYTF. DNA for the CDR3: TGTGCCAGCAGTTACTCAGCAGGGGGAGACTATGGCTACACCTTC.

V and J are TRBV15 and TRBJ1-6; 8 bases agree with TRBD1. The J segment lost 8 bases and the V segment lost 3 bases, leaving 9 bases of the junction unmatched. This CDR3 spans 16 amino acids. Germline V gives CDR1 LNHNV, CDR2 YYDKDF (reference sequence). The CDR3 DNA reads as TGTGCCACCAGCAGTTTCAAACAGGGGGTCGATTCACCCCTCCACTTT. This encodes CATSSFKQGVDSPLHF. Combining the CDR3 with reference TRBV15 and TRBJ1-6 gives the whole variable domain DAMVIQNPRYQVTQFGKPVTLSCSQTLNHNVMYWYQQKSSQAPKLLFHYYDKDFNNEADTPDNFQSRRPNTSFCFLDIRSPGLGDTAMYLCATSSFKQGVDSPLHFGNGTRLTVT.

The chain carries TRBV7-8 and TRBJ1-2; D uncertain. The CDR3 is made up of 12 amino acids. Trimming removed 5 bases at V and 6 bases at J, with 10 bases between. Germline lookup yields CDR1 SGHVS and CDR2 FQNEAQ. In DNA form, the CDR3 reads TGTGCCAGCAGCCCCTTCGGAGATGGCTACACCTTC. This encodes CASSPFGDGYTF.

This clone was detected once. The chain recombines TRBV5-1 with TRBJ1-3, with a possible D match to TRBD1 (5 bases). Germline-derived CDR1 and CDR2 are SGHRS and YFSETQ. V dropped 3 bases and J dropped 4 bases, with 14 bases sitting between them. The CDR3 runs to 15 residues. In DNA form, the CDR3 reads TGCGCCAGCAGCTACATGGGGGGAGAAGGAAACACCATATATTTT. The encoded protein is CASSYMGGEGNTIYF.

The V and J genes are TRBV5-6 and TRBJ1-6; TRBD1 agrees at 9 bases. The V gene's germline CDR1 is SGHDT and CDR2 YYEEEE. Trimming took 4 bases from V and 9 from J; bases not matched to a gene: 17. There are 18 residues in the CDR3. The CDR3 sequence is CASSPVDLQGQGASPLHF. The CDR3 DNA reads TGTGCCAGCAGCCCCGTTGACCTACAGGGACAGGGAGCTTCACCCCTCCACTTT.

The chain has TRBV25-1 and TRBJ1-1; TRBD1 is a possible D gene (6 bases). The V gene lost 6 bases and the J gene lost 8 bases, with 13 bases spanning the gap. This CDR3 comprises 12 residues. The germline V gene has CDR1 MGHDK and CDR2 SYGVNS. In DNA form, the CDR3 reads TGTGCCAGCAGCGACGACAGGCTAGAAGCTTTCTTT. Translation: CASSDDRLEAFF.

The rearrangement links TRBV3-1 (or the pseudogene TRBV3-2) to TRBJ1-4; possible D gene TRBD1, 6 bases. Germline lookup yields CDR1 LGHDT and CDR2 YNNKEL (reference sequence). The germline V and J ends were trimmed by 4 bases and 5 bases, with 11 bases remaining between them. This CDR3 has 14 residues. The chain's CDR3 is CASSPTDRNEKLFF. The CDR3 coding sequence is TGTGCCAGCAGCCCGACGGACAGAAATGAAAAACTGTTTTTT.

The rearrangement joins TRBV30 to TRBJ1-2; TRBD1 is a possible D gene (6 bases). Germline CDR1 and CDR2: GTSNPN and SVGIG (reference sequence). This CDR3 spans 15 amino acids. Trimming cost V 0 bases and J 4 bases, with 15 bases left between them. CDR3 loop: CAWSVLTGPIYGYTF. The CDR3 coding sequence is TGTGCCTGGAGTGTACTTACAGGGCCGATCTATGGCTACACCTTC.

CDR3 sequence reads: CASSQDLDRDEQYF. CDR3 DNA: TGTGCCAGCAGCCAAGATCTCGACAGGGACGAGCAGTACTTC. The chain employs TRBV4-2 and TRBJ2-7; 7 nucleotides line up with TRBD1. CDR1 is LGHNA, CDR2 YNFKEQ, per germline. The CDR3 covers 14 residues. The V and J ends lost 0 bases and 5 bases, in that order; junction bases with no gene match: 4.

The CDR3 bases are TGTGCCTGGAGTCTTCAGGGGCTCAAATCCTACGAGCAGTACTTC. It yields the protein CAWSLQGLKSYEQYF. The J gene is TRBJ2-7, the V gene TRBV30; TRBD1 might be the D (6 bases). Germline V gene data show CDR1 as GTSNPN and CDR2 as SVGIG (reference sequence). With 2 bases removed from V and 1 base from J, the gap between germline ends came to 15 bases. The CDR3 covers 15 residues.

V is TRBV5-1 and J is TRBJ2-2; 10 bases are a match to TRBD1. Germline lookup yields CDR1 SGHRS and CDR2 YFSETQ. Losses at the gene ends were 3 bases for V and 4 bases for J; bases not matched to a gene: 6. The CDR3 consists of 16 residues. DNA of the CDR3: TGCGCCAGCAGCTCTCGACAGGGGGCTGGCACCGGGGAGCTGTTTTTT. Translation gives CASSSRQGAGTGELFF.

J is TRBJ2-3 and V is TRBV5-1; TRBD1 matches at 7 bases. Trimming removed 3 bases from V and 1 base from J; junction bases left unmatched: 14. The CDR3 is 18 amino acids. Germline CDR1 is SGHRS and CDR2 is YFSETQ. CDR3 residues: CASSYRRGQGGRTDTQYF. DNA of the CDR3: TGCGCCAGCAGCTACAGAAGGGGGCAGGGTGGGCGCACAGATACGCAGTATTTT.

The rearrangement links TRBV6-1 to TRBJ1-5; possible D gene TRBD1, 5 bases. Germline V gene lookup returns CDR1 MNHNS and CDR2 SASEGT. The CDR3 runs 14 residues. Trimming stripped 2 bases from V and 9 bases from J, with 14 bases between. The CDR3 DNA sequence: TGTGCCAGCAGTGAACGGTCAGGGATGTTGCCCCAGCATTTT. It is translated as CASSERSGMLPQHF.

The chain joins TRBV19 to TRBJ2-1; TRBD2 matches 11 bases. The germline CDR1 and CDR2 sequences are LNHDA and SQIVND (reference sequence). The CDR3 loop spans 14 amino acids. V shed 5 bases and J 7 bases; nucleotides not matched to a gene: 4. The CDR3 sequence: CASSPSGGSNEQFF. The CDR3 region has the DNA TGTGCCAGTAGTCCTAGCGGGGGGTCGAATGAGCAGTTCTTC.